This TCR beta chain was sequenced for a study of T-cell reconstitution after alpha-beta-depleted transplantation in children (TCRdb year 2016). Regarding the research as a whole: Using TCR repertoire profiling, the study followed T-cell immune reconstitution in a quantitative way in children after TCRalphabeta/CD19-depleted allogeneic hematopoietic cell transplantation.

V lost 2 bases and J lost 2 bases; the stretch between them is 13 bases long. CDR1 and CDR2, looked up from the germline V gene, are MDHEN and SYDVKM. Including cysteine and phenylalanine, the CDR3 has 16 amino acids. Only the CDR3 part of the read is kept: 48 bases, read in frame from the first base. The label giving this sample's treatment or condition can be read as: allogeneic hematopoietic cell transplantation with graft depleted of TCRalphabeta T cells and CD19 B cells. The transplant recipients were children given TCRalphabeta/CD19-depleted allogeneic hematopoietic cell grafts. This clonotype appeared a few times. Its antigen is not yet known. The record has no base qualities; no much larger clone is one base away. Libraries were built with PCR. These reads were obtained on an Illumina HiSeq 2500. TCR library preparation used molecular barcoding, with unique molecular identifiers applied to normalize quantification of the TCRbeta repertoire. The raw public reads went through TCRdb reprocessing: fastp at Q25, MiXCR clone calling, in-frame beta chains kept. Each CDR3 protein appears once, grouped with its most common genes and DNA. The sample yields roughly 670,000 distinct CDR3 sequences; 13% were counted once. The ten largest clones capture 0.79% of the sample.

Study-wide findings and limitations: Over the following months the frequencies of hyperexpanded clones went down, and after one year T-cell counts and TCRbeta diversity were mostly credited to newly produced T cells. Apparently early alphabetaT-cell count recovery about two months after transplant reportedly relied on only several hundred rapidly expanded clones derived from non-depleted graft cells. In some patients, the high TCRbeta diversity seen at day 60 was put down to recipient T cells and intrathymic progenitors that had survived conditioning.

This specimen consisted of PBMCs, obtained before TCRalphabeta/CD19-depleted stem cell transplant. The V and J genes are TRBV28 and TRBJ2-4, with the D call perhaps TRBD1 or TRBD2, each one matching 6 bases. This sequence originates from a girl between 2 and 10 years old with congenital amegakaryocytic thrombocytopenia, due to receive a stem cell transplant. The DNA sequence reads TGTGCCAGCAGTTTAGGGGGGCCGGTATCCAAAAACATTCAGTACTTC. Protein translation: CASSLGGPVSKNIQYF.